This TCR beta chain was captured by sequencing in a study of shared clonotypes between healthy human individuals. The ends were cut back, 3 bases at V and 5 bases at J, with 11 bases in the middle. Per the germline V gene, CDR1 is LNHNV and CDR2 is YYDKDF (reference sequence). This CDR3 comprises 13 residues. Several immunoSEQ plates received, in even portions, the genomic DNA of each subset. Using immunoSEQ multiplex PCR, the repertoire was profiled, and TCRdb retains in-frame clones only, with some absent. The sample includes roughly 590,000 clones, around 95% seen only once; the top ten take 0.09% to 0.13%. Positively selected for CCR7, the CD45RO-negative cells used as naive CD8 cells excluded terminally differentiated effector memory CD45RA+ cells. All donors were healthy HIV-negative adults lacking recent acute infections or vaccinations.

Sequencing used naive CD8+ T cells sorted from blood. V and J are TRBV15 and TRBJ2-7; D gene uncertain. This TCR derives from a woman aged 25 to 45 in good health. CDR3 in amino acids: CATSSGLGNEQYF. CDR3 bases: TGTGCCACCAGCAGTGGTTTGGGGAACGAGCAGTACTTC.